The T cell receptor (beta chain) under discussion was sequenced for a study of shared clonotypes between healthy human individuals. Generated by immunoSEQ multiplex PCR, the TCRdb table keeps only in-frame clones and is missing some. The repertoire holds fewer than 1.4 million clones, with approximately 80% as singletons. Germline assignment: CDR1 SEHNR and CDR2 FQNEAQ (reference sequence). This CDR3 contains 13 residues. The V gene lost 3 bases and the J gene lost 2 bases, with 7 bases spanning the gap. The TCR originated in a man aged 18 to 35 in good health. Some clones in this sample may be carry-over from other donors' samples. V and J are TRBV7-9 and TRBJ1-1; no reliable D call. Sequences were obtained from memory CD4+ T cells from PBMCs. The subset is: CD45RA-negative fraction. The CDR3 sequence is CASSFAANTEAFF. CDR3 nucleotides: TGTGCCAGCAGCTTCGCAGCTAACACTGAAGCTTTCTTT.